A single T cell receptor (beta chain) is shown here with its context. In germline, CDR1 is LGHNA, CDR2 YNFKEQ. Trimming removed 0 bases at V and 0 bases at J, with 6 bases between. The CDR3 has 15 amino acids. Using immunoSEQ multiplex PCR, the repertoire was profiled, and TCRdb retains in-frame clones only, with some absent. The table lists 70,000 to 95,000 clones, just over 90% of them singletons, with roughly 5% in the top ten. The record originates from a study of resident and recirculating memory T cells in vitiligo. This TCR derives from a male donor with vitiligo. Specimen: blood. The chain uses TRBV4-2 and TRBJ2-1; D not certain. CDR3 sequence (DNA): TGTGCCAGCAGCCAAGAGGCGGTCTCCTACAATGAGCAGTTCTTC. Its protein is CASSQEAVSYNEQFF.